One T cell receptor beta chain is described in this entry. Antigen specificity is unknown. The junction shows a germline mismatch at one end, possibly a read error. When the RNA was reverse transcribed, random hexamers were used with an input of roughly 0.5 to 1 ug. TCR beta CDR3 was amplified by immunoSEQ multiplex PCR. This amplification extended across 54 Vbeta and 13 Jbeta segments. TCRdb processed the immunoSEQ multiplex PCR reads anew with MiXCR; each CDR3 protein has one entry. This sample has some 190,000 distinct CDR3 sequences, with 85% to 95% found just once. These data come from a study of CD8 T cells in Susac syndrome. Study results and limitations: Individuals included in the TCR sequencing and HLA analysis were acknowledged by the study to be relatively few in number.

Negative magnetic isolation gave CD8+ and CD4+ cells; FACS enriched CD8+ TEMRA. CDR1 and CDR2 (germline): MGHDK, SYGVNS. The CDR3 is made up of 15 amino acids. The sequenced sample consisted of CD4+ T cells from PBMCs. This TCR derives from a human donor in good health. The chain has TRBV25-1 and TRBJ2-3; 10 nucleotides agree with TRBD1. The CDR3, as DNA: TGTGCCAGCAGTTCTCAGACAGGGGGCACCGATACGCAGTATTTT. Its protein product is CASSSQTGGTDTQYF.